This T cell receptor (beta chain) appears in the sequencing data of a study of read filtering for tumor transcriptome and immune sequencing. In its sample, this clonotype was seen many times. From about 0.4 ug of RNA, a library with molecular barcoded alpha/delta and beta/gamma adaptors was made. A single record per CDR3 protein comes from TCRdb applying MiXCR to the reads. The repertoire has some 120,000 distinct CDR3 sequences, 10% to 15% of them found once; the top ten carry 8% to 13%. The germline CDR1 and CDR2 sequences are SGHRS and YFSETQ. The CDR3 sequence is 17 residues long. V was clipped by 0 bases and J by 0 bases; unmatched bases: 8.

The chain links TRBV5-1 to TRBJ1-1, with 7 bases that match TRBD1. Input material: a population of CD138-negative cells sorted from bone marrow. The TCR originated in a donor at least 40 years old with multiple myeloma. As DNA, the CDR3 is TGCGCCAGCAGCTTGGACTCACAGGGGTCGGTGAACACTGAAGCTTTCTTT. Amino acid sequence: CASSLDSQGSVNTEAFF.